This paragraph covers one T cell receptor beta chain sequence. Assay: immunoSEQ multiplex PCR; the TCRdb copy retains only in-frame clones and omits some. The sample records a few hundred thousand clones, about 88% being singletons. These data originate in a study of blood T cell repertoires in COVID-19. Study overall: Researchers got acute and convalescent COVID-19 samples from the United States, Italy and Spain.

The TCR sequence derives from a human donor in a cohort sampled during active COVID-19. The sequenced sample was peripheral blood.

The CDR3 loop reads CASSRGQGGSYEQYF. For the CDR3, the DNA is TGCGCCAGCAGCCGAGGACAGGGAGGCTCCTACGAGCAGTACTTC. This chain links TRBV4-1 with TRBJ2-7; 8 positions agree with TRBD1. Germline lookup yields CDR1 MGHRA and CDR2 YSYEKL. The CDR3 runs to 15 residues. J lost 0 bases, V lost 4 bases, and 5 bases had no gene match.